This TCR beta chain was retrieved from a study of T cells in narcolepsy. Study background: Healthy controls were enrolled alongside patients with narcolepsy type 1 or type 2. Study findings and constraints: Healthy controls reportedly lacked the autoreactive clonotypes serially found in patients' blood. Some memory CD4+ repertoires had no autoreactive clone sequences. Same-patient CSF and blood CD4+ T cell clonotypes included HCRT-specific and TRIB2-specific autoreactive ones.

To note about this clone: No antigen is known for it.

Sequenced by immunoSEQ multiplex PCR; TCRdb stores in-frame clones only, minus some. The sample includes about 33,000 clones, around 80% of them seen just once. The germline V gene encodes CDR1 SGHAT and CDR2 FQDESV (reference sequence). Trimming left V 4 bases short and J 1 base short, with 19 bases between. This CDR3 contains 17 residues. The sequenced material came from CD45RA- memory CD4+ T cells from PBMCs. This sequence originates from a human donor with narcolepsy. This sequence joins TRBV11-1 and TRBJ1-1; D might be TRBD1 (5 bases). The CDR3 nucleotides read TGTGCCAGCAGCTACCACCCACCGAGAGGGACGAACACTGAAGCTTTCTTT. Translating it yields CASSYHPPRGTNTEAFF.